This T cell receptor (beta chain) was found in a study of blood T cells in healthy people across ages. Study-wide findings and caveats: Fewer expanded clones and more diversity marked long-lived versus aged donors.

Researchers report isolating at least 7 million PBMCs per sample. Alongside a J-beta primer mix, a sample-barcoded 5' primer served in a second PCR lasting roughly 7 to 11 cycles. There were at least 2.5 million CDR3-containing paired-end reads obtained from each sample. Using its own MiXCR run on the 5' RACE reads, TCRdb lists one record per CDR3 protein. The table shows hundreds of thousands of distinct CDR3 sequences, with approximately 48% occurring only once. The CDR3 sequence is 16 residues long. The germline V gene encodes CDR1 SGHTA and CDR2 FQGNSA. The V gene end was trimmed by 5 bases and the J gene end by 4 bases; junction bases not matched to a gene: 7. Regarding this clonotype: Its specificity is unknown.

This TCR was recovered from a man in his fifties or sixties in good health. V and J are TRBV7-2 and TRBJ2-2; 10 bases are shared with TRBD1. The material sequenced was blood. In DNA form, the CDR3 reads TGTGCCAGCAGCACACGACAGGGGGCCCTCACCGGGGAGCTGTTTTTT. Residues: CASSTRQGALTGELFF.